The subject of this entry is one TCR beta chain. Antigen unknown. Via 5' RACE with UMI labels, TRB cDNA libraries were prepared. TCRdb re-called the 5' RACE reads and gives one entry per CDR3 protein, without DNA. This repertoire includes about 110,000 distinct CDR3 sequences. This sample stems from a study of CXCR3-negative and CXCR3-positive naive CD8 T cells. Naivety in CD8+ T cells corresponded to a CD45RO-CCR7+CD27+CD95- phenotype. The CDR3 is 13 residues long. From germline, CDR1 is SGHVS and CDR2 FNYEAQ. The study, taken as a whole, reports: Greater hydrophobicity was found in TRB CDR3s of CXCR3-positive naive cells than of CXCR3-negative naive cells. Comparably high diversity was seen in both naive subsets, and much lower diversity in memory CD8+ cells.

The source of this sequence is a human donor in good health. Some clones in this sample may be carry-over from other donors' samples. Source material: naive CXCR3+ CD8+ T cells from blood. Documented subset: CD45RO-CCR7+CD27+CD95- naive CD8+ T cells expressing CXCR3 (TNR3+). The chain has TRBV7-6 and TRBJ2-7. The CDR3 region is CASSLSREGEQYF.